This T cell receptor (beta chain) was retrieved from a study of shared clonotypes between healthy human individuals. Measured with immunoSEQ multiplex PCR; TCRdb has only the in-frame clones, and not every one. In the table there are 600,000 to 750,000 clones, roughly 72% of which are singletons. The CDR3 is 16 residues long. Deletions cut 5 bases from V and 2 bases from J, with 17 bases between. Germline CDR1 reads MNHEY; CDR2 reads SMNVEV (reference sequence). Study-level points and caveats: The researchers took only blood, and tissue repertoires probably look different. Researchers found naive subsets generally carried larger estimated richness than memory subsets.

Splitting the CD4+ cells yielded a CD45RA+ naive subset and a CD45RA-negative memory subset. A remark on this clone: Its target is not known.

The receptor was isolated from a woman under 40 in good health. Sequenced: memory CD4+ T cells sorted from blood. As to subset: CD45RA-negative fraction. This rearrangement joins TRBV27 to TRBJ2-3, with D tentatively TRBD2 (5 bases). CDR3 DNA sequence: TGTGCCAGCAGTCCTGATCTCGCGGGCACCACAGATACGCAGTATTTT. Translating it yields CASSPDLAGTTDTQYF.